The 6 T cell receptor beta chains listed next were all sequenced from one sample in a study of T cells in women clearing cervical HPV infection. TCRdb's table, derived via immunoSEQ multiplex PCR, lists solely in-frame clones and lacks some. The data include 20,000 to 25,000 clones; the top ten clones carry 6.6%. Specimen: blood buffy coat. All receptors come from a woman aged 18 to 75 with a cervical HPV16 infection that either progressed to CIN3+ or cleared (not recorded which).

On this clone: A junction boundary mismatches the germline segment, possibly from a read error. The read is 3 residues too short to cover the CDR3 end, so that end is filled in from the germline J gene. Other DNA sequences of this sample code for an identical CDR3. The rearrangement uses TRBV29-1 and TRBJ1-3, with D perhaps matching TRBD1 (5 bases). CDR1 is SQVTM, CDR2 ANQGSEA, per germline. The CDR3 consists of 13 residues. The sequenced CDR3 bases are TGCAGCGTTCAGGACACCTCTGGAAACACA. Translation gives CSVQDTSGNT. The complete CDR3 reads CSVQDTSGNTIYF.

On this clone: Coverage ceases 3 residues before the CDR3 finishes, and the germline J gene fills in the end. This chain joins TRBV3-1 (or the pseudogene TRBV3-2) and TRBJ2-2; D is unresolved. Germline V gene lookup returns CDR1 LGHDT and CDR2 YNNKEL (reference sequence). There are 17 residues in the CDR3. V was pared by 0 bases and J by 5 bases, with 16 bases between. The CDR3 protein is CASSQDPRSARTGELFF. The CDR3 bases that were read are TGTGCCAGCAGCCAAGATCCCCGCAGCGCGCGGACCGGGGAG.

A remark on this clone: From the germline J gene comes the end of the CDR3, since the read stops 3 residues before it. This chain links TRBV6-2 or TRBV6-3 with TRBJ2-7; 12 bases align to TRBD2. This CDR3 is built from 15 residues. Germline trimming cut 6 bases from V and 4 bases from J; bases unmatched to any gene: 7. Per germline, CDR1 MNHEY and CDR2 SVGEGT. CDR3 residues: CASRNLAGGPYEQYF. The CDR3 DNA, read in part, is TGTGCCAGCAGAAACCTAGCGGGAGGGCCGTACGAG.

For this clone: The CDR3 end lies 3 residues beyond the end of the read and is filled in from the germline J gene. This chain joins TRBV19 and TRBJ1-2; D uncertain. V lost 9 bases and J lost 4, with 18 bases in between. Germline V gives CDR1 LNHDA, CDR2 SQIVND (reference sequence). This CDR3 is built from 14 residues. The CDR3 loop reads CASTRLEIPYGYTF. CDR3 DNA (partial): TGTGCCAGCACTCGACTGGAGATTCCCTATGGC.

Comment on this clone: The read ends 3 residues early relative to the CDR3; the germline J gene fills the gap. V is TRBV29-1 and J is TRBJ2-1; TRBD2 matches 12 bases. The germline gives CDR1 SQVTM, CDR2 ANQGSEA. The CDR3 runs to 22 residues. V trimming: 1 base; J trimming: 0 bases; junction bases outside the gene matches: 19. The DNA read from the CDR3 is TGCAGCGTTGAAGGGCTAGCGGGAGGGCCATCGAATGAGAGGAGCTCCTACAATGAG. It yields the protein CSVEGLAGGPSNERSSYNE. The entire CDR3 protein is CSVEGLAGGPSNERSSYNEQFF.

As for this clone: The read terminates 3 residues ahead of where the CDR3 ends, so the germline J gene completes it. J is TRBJ2-4 and V is TRBV19; 9 nucleotides match TRBD1. The CDR3 runs to 14 residues. CDR1 and CDR2 (germline): LNHDA, SQIVND (reference sequence). Incomplete CDR3 DNA: TGTGCCAGTAGTAAAGACAGGGGGTACTATGGT. Translated, it gives CASSKDRGYYG. The whole CDR3 protein is CASSKDRGYYGQYF. Full variable domain (missing parts from reference TRBV19 and TRBJ2-4): DGGITQSPKYLFRKEGQNVTLSCEQNLNHDAMYWYRQDPGQGLRLIYYSQIVNDFQKGDIAEGYSVSREKKESFPLTVTSAQKNPTAFYLCASSKDRGYYGQYFGAGTRLSVL.